A selection of T cell receptor beta chains follows, all from one sample in a study of T cell changes during pregnancy in multiple sclerosis. This table comes from immunoSEQ multiplex PCR, and its TCRdb copy is limited to in-frame clones, with some not included. The repertoire consists of some 100,000 clones, with approximately 90% occurring once and the leading ten covering 1% to 1.5%. Here the sequenced sample was peripheral blood, taken in the second trimester of pregnancy. These receptor sequences come from a female donor with multiple sclerosis, enrolled in a pregnancy study. Each CDR3 is given with its conserved first and last residue. D genes are given only for firm matches. Rows may omit the clone size; those that give it use once, few, many or a size class.

-	TRBV6-1	TRBJ1-5	-	CASSELGGQPQHF	TGTGCCAGCAGTGAGTTGGGAGGCCAGCCCCAGCATTTT
TRBD2	TRBV9	TRBJ2-7	-	CASSVGGLAGEGSYEQYF	TGTGCCAGCAGCGTAGGTGGGCTAGCGGGAGAGGGTTCCTACGAGCAGTACTTC
-	TRBV28	TRBJ1-2	-	CASSPTPGVGDYGYTF	TGTGCCAGCAGTCCAACTCCAGGTGTGGGAGACTATGGCTACACCTTC
TRBD2	TRBV30	TRBJ2-1	-	CAWSSGRTSAYNEQFF	TGTGCCTGGAGTTCGGGGCGGACTAGCGCATACAATGAGCAGTTCTTC
-	TRBV27	TRBJ2-7	-	CASSLTGSWAYEQYF	TGTGCCAGCAGTTTAACAGGGTCTTGGGCCTACGAGCAGTACTTC
TRBD2	TRBV9	TRBJ2-2	-	CASSVAGGNTGELFF	TGTGCCAGCAGCGTAGCGGGGGGTAACACCGGGGAGCTGTTTTTT
TRBD1	TRBV4-2	TRBJ2-2	-	CASSHLGTDNTGELFF	TGTGCCAGCAGCCACCTTGGGACAGATAACACCGGGGAGCTGTTTTTT
-	TRBV29-1	TRBJ2-5	-	CSVEQQETQYF	TGCAGCGTTGAACAGCAAGAGACCCAGTACTTC
TRBD1	TRBV10-3	TRBJ2-2	few	CASTPGTAYTGELFF	TGTGCCTCGACACCCGGGACAGCCTACACCGGGGAGCTGTTTTTT
TRBD2	TRBV27	TRBJ2-7	-	CASSIFAGGSEQYF	TGTGCCAGCAGCATCTTCGCGGGGGGCTCCGAGCAGTACTTC